The 25 T cell receptor beta chains reported below all come from one sample, sequenced in a study of regulatory T cells in long-lasting Graves disease. Through Arm-PCR of CDR3 regions and iRepertoire HTBI primers, TCR beta libraries were built. TCRdb itself ran the multiplex PCR reads through MiXCR, one entry per CDR3 protein. The sample holds 350,000 to 500,000 distinct CDR3 sequences, 16% seen once. Time point specified: newly diagnosed GD, antithyroid drugs for less than 3 months. Scientists built the TCR library using RNA that was extracted from PBMCs. Separately, the same data were catalogued under a study of T cells in Graves' hyperthyroidism and ophthalmopathy.

Material: peripheral blood mononuclear cells (PBMCs), obtained at new diagnosis, from a patient treated with antithyroid drugs. The receptors shown here come from a woman between 18 and 30 years old with Graves disease.

This clonotype appeared many times. The gene calls are TRBV28 and TRBJ2-7, with D possibly being TRBD1 or TRBD2 (5 bases each). Germline CDR1 MDHEN, CDR2 SYDVKM. This CDR3 is 14 amino acids long. Deletions cut 2 bases from V and 3 bases from J, with 11 bases between. CDR3 sequence reads: CASSLGGWLYEQYF. CDR3 nucleotide sequence: TGTGCCAGCAGTTTAGGGGGTTGGCTCTACGAGCAGTACTTC.

This clonotype was found a few times. The chain employs TRBV6-1 and TRBJ1-5; D is uncertain. From germline, CDR1 is MNHNS and CDR2 SASEGT. Trimming took off 6 bases at V and 3 bases at J, with 6 bases between the two ends. The CDR3 has 12 amino acids. In DNA form, the CDR3 reads TGTGCCAGCAGACATCCCAATCAGCCCCAGCATTTT. This codes for CASRHPNQPQHF.

This clonotype was detected many times. The chain employs TRBV27 and TRBJ1-6; D is possibly TRBD1 (5 bases). The germline gives CDR1 MNHEY, CDR2 SMNVEV (reference sequence). This CDR3 is 14 amino acids long. V lost 4 bases and J lost 8, with 12 bases in between. The CDR3, as DNA: TGTGCCAGCAGTTCCCGGGGGGATTATTCACCCCTCCACTTT. This encodes CASSSRGDYSPLHF.

This clonotype was counted between two and nine times. The germline gene is not matched at one end of the junction; a read error may be the cause. The gene calls are TRBV4-1 and TRBJ2-7; 7 bases fit TRBD2. The length of the CDR3 is 16 residues. CDR1 MGHRA and CDR2 YSYEKL come from the germline V gene. In nucleotides, the CDR3 is TGCGCCAGCAGCCAAGACGATTACCCGATCTCGAGCGGGGTTCTATTC. Its translation is CASSQDDYPISSGVLF.

This clonotype was seen repeatedly, ten times or more. The chain couples TRBV7-2 to TRBJ2-3, with D possibly matching TRBD2 (5 bases). Germline V lookup: CDR1 SGHTA, CDR2 FQGNSA. V was cut by 7 bases and J by 1 base, with 12 bases left in between. The CDR3 length is 14 residues. CDR3: CASTALGGTDTQYF. DNA of the CDR3: TGTGCCAGCACCGCCCTGGGAGGCACAGATACGCAGTATTTT.

In this sample, this clonotype turned up many times. The chain combines TRBV7-2 with TRBJ2-3, with TRBD2 matching 11 bases. The CDR3 length is 18 residues. The ends lost 5 bases at V and 2 bases at J; junction bases unmatched: 12. The germline V gene has CDR1 SGHTA and CDR2 FQGNSA. The CDR3 is CASSPGTSGHPLTDTQYF. Written as DNA, the CDR3 is TGTGCCAGCAGCCCGGGGACTAGCGGACACCCTCTCACAGATACGCAGTATTTT.

This clonotype was recorded many times. The rearrangement uses TRBV12-3 or TRBV12-4 and TRBJ2-7, with 10 bases matching TRBD1. Trimming cost V 5 bases and J 5 bases; bases outside gene matches: 6. CDR3 size: 14 residues. CDR3 residues: CASSRDRGGDEQYF. For the CDR3, the DNA is TGTGCCAGCAGTCGGGACAGGGGAGGGGACGAGCAGTACTTC.

Remarks on this clonotype: A far bigger clonotype differs at one base, so this is likely a read error. J is TRBJ2-3 and V is TRBV10-3; the D is unclear. Germline CDR1 ENHRY, CDR2 SYGVKD. The CDR3 has 15 amino acids. CDR3 sequence: CASSLYGESADTQYF. The CDR3 DNA is TGTGCCAGCAGTTTATATGGGGAAAGCGCAGATACGCAGTATTTT.

This clonotype was detected many times. This chain uses TRBV6-1 with TRBJ2-1, with D possibly TRBD1 on 5 matching bases. CDR1 MNHNS and CDR2 SASEGT come from the germline V gene. This CDR3 has 15 residues. The V end lost 6 bases, the J end lost 5 bases, and 17 bases lay between the germline ends. DNA of the CDR3: TGTGCCAGCAGACCTCTAGGGGTAGAGAACAATGAGCAGTTCTTC. Amino acids: CASRPLGVENNEQFF.

This clonotype was seen many times. J is TRBJ1-2 and V is TRBV30, with 8 bases that match TRBD1. Germline trimming cut 5 bases from V and 7 bases from J; bases unmatched to any gene: 3. CDR3 length: 11 residues. CDR1 is GTSNPN, CDR2 SVGIG, per germline (reference sequence). The CDR3 coding sequence is TGTGCCTGGGTACAGGGGGGTGGCTACACCTTC. This translates into CAWVQGGGYTF.

The table lists this clonotype with many counts. This chain joins TRBV29-1 and TRBJ1-1; D is possibly TRBD1 (5 bases). The V end lost 4 bases, the J end lost 11 bases, and 17 bases lay between the germline ends. The CDR3 is made up of 12 amino acids. The germline V gene encodes CDR1 SQVTM and CDR2 ANQGSEA. In DNA form, the CDR3 reads TGCAGCGTTGCCCAGGGACGAGCGACGGCTTTCTTT. Its translation is CSVAQGRATAFF.

This clonotype was found many times. The chain links TRBV30 to TRBJ2-1; 7 bases are a match to TRBD1. This CDR3 region has 13 residues. The ends lost 2 bases at V and 8 bases at J; junction bases unmatched: 6. Germline CDR1 and CDR2: GTSNPN and SVGIG (reference sequence). CDR3 bases: TGTGCCTGGAGTTCGACAGGGTTGGATGAGCAGTTCTTC. This translates into CAWSSTGLDEQFF.

This clonotype was observed many times. The rearrangement joins TRBV6-2 or TRBV6-3 to TRBJ2-7, with D maybe TRBD1 (5 bases). Germline loops: CDR1 MNHEY, CDR2 SVGEGT. V was pared by 5 bases and J by 3 bases, with 17 bases between. The CDR3 contains 15 residues. CDR3 DNA: TGTGCCAGCAGTGAAGTCCCAGGGATGTACTACGAGCAGTACTTC. Translation: CASSEVPGMYYEQYF.

This clonotype appeared many times. The chain is built from TRBV12-3 or TRBV12-4 and TRBJ2-1, with TRBD2 identical over 11 bases. The CDR3 sequence is 13 residues long. V lost 7 bases to trimming and J lost 7 bases; unmatched junction nucleotides: 3. DNA for the CDR3: TGTGCCAGCAAACTAGCGGGAGAAAATGAGCAGTTCTTC. It specifies CASKLAGENEQFF.

J is TRBJ1-4 and V is TRBV27, with TRBD1 matching over 7 bases. Trimming at V came to 5 bases and at J to 5 bases, leaving 23 bases not matched to a gene. Germline V CDR1 and CDR2: MNHEY, SMNVEV (reference sequence). The CDR3 has 20 residues. CDR3 coding DNA: TGTGCCAGCAGTCCCATAGCCATCCGGGACAGTAGCCTCCCCAATGAAAAACTGTTTTTT. It specifies CASSPIAIRDSSLPNEKLFF.

The chain combines TRBV28 with TRBJ1-2; D is possibly TRBD1 (5 bases). There are 12 residues in the CDR3. V lost 7 bases and J 0 bases, leaving 6 bases between the germline ends. CDR1 is MDHEN and CDR2 is SYDVKM in the germline V gene. CDR3 sequence reads: CASTTANYGYTF. The CDR3, as DNA: TGTGCCAGCACGACAGCTAACTATGGCTACACCTTC.

This clonotype was counted at least ten times. The rearrangement links TRBV2 to TRBJ2-7; the match to TRBD1 covers 7 bases. V dropped 8 bases and J dropped 2; count of bases not matched to a gene: 3. The CDR3 spans 12 residues. The germline CDR1 and CDR2 sequences are SNHLY and FYNNEI. The DNA of the CDR3 is TGTGCCAGCGGGACAGTTGCCTACGAGCAGTACTTC. Translated: CASGTVAYEQYF. Looking up the rest from reference TRBV2 and TRBJ2-7 gives the full variable domain: EPEVTQTPSHQVTQMGQEVILRCVPISNHLYFYWYRQILGQKVEFLVSFYNNEISEKSEIFDDQFSVERPDGSNFTLKIRSTKLEDSAMYFCASGTVAYEQYFGPGTRLTVT.

This clonotype appeared many times. V is TRBV5-1 and J is TRBJ1-2, with D uncertain. The V and J ends lost 5 bases and 4 bases respectively, with 12 bases between them. CDR1 and CDR2 from the germline V gene are SGHRS and YFSETQ. This CDR3 contains 13 residues. The CDR3 reads CASSTTMAYGYTF. CDR3 sequence (DNA): TGCGCCAGCAGTACAACCATGGCCTATGGCTACACCTTC.

This clonotype was seen many times. The gene calls are TRBV28 and TRBJ2-7, with D unclear. Trimming pared 8 bases from V and 6 bases from J, leaving 17 bases between. Germline assignment: CDR1 MDHEN and CDR2 SYDVKM. This CDR3 is 13 amino acids long. For the CDR3, the DNA is TGTGCCAGCGTTAGCCCCTCTTGGGCCGAGCAGTACTTC. The encoded protein is CASVSPSWAEQYF.

This clonotype was detected many times. The chain recombines TRBV3-1 with TRBJ2-7; the match to TRBD1 covers 9 bases. The J segment lost 7 bases and the V segment lost 2 bases, leaving 12 bases of the junction unmatched. The germline V gene encodes CDR1 LGHDT and CDR2 YNNKEL (reference sequence). CDR3 length: 16 residues. Here the CDR3 reads CASSQRNRDRVQEQYF. The CDR3, as DNA: TGTGCCAGCAGCCAACGGAACCGGGACAGGGTTCAAGAGCAGTACTTC.

This clonotype was observed a few times. The rearrangement uses TRBV5-1 and TRBJ2-7, with 8 bases lining up with TRBD2. This CDR3 has 16 amino acids. Germline loops: CDR1 SGHRS, CDR2 YFSETQ. The V gene end was trimmed by 3 bases and the J gene end by 3 bases; junction bases not matched to a gene: 11. CDR3 sequence (DNA): TGCGCCAGCAGCTCAGCAAGCGGGGGCAGGAGCTACGAGCAGTACTTC. As protein: CASSSASGGRSYEQYF.

The rearrangement links TRBV14 to TRBJ2-1; 9 bases align to TRBD2. V lost 4 bases, J lost 3 bases, and 7 bases stayed unmatched. CDR1 and CDR2 (germline): SGHDN, FVKESK. The CDR3 runs to 16 residues. The CDR3 loop reads CASSPATSGFYNEQFF. CDR3 DNA: TGTGCCAGCAGCCCCGCCACTAGCGGGTTCTACAATGAGCAGTTCTTC. The whole variable domain, filled in from reference TRBV14 and TRBJ2-1, reads EAGVTQFPSHSVIEKGQTVTLRCDPISGHDNLYWYRRVMGKEIKFLLHFVKESKQDESGMPNNRFLAERTGGTYSTLKVQPAELEDSGVYFCASSPATSGFYNEQFFGPGTRLTVL.

The table lists this clonotype with many counts. The rearrangement uses TRBV28 and TRBJ2-5; a possible D gene is TRBD2 (7 bases). The V and J ends lost 6 bases and 1 base respectively, with 12 bases between them. Germline-derived CDR1 and CDR2 are MDHEN and SYDVKM. This CDR3 region has 14 residues. Here the CDR3 DNA reads TGTGCCAGCAGGAGCGGGACAATCCAAGAGACCCAGTACTTC. Protein sequence: CASRSGTIQETQYF. Full variable domain (remainder filled in from reference TRBV28 and TRBJ2-5): DVKVTQSSRYLVKRTGEKVFLECVQDMDHENMFWYRQDPGLGLRLIYFSYDVKMKEKGDIPEGYSVSREKKERFSLILESASTNQTSMYLCASRSGTIQETQYFGPGTRLLVL.

As concerns this clonotype: One base away lies a much larger clone, so this may be a sequencing read error. V gene TRBV5-1 combines with J gene TRBJ1-2, with 10 nucleotides matching TRBD1. Losses at the gene ends were 1 base for V and 12 bases for J; bases not matched to a gene: 9. CDR1 is SGHRS and CDR2 is YFSETQ in the germline V gene. The CDR3 has 14 residues. The CDR3 DNA reads TGCGCCAGCAGCTTGCTCGGGACAGGGGTCGGCCACACCTTC. Its translation is CASSLLGTGVGHTF.

The chain combines TRBV6-4 with TRBJ1-5; 8 bases fit TRBD1. Germline CDR1 is MRHNA and CDR2 is SNTAGT. The length of the CDR3 is 14 residues. The ends lost 3 bases at V and 7 bases at J; junction bases unmatched: 5. CDR3 DNA sequence: TGTGCCAGCAGTGAATCCAGGGGGCTGCAGCCCCAGCATTTT. It is translated as CASSESRGLQPQHF.